The 32 T cell receptor beta chains given below trace back to one sample, sequenced in a study of tumor and adjacent non-tumor tissue in lung cancer (dated by TCRdb to the late 2010s). RNA was isolated from bulk, unsorted tissue, and RNA quality was assessed with a NanoDrop ND-1000 and an Agilent 2100. Libraries came from multiplex PCR. Sequencing took place on an Illumina HiSeq 2500. TCRbeta libraries were constructed through three rounds of nested PCR with primers (Table S4) according to protocols adapted from ARM-PCR. TCRdb took the public reads, trimmed them with fastp at Q25, ran MiXCR for clone calling and kept in-frame beta chains. Each CDR3 protein gets just one entry, which takes the most common genes and DNA from the rows behind it. The sample data list 130,000 or so distinct CDR3 sequences, and over 65% of these were observed just once. The ten biggest clones cover 9.5% to 15% of the sample.

Material for sequencing was lung tumor tissue. The receptors shown here come from a man aged 25-45 years with non-small cell lung cancer.

A remark on this clonotype: This sequence may be a read error, since a much larger clone differs from it by one base. The CDR3 protein is CSGTGGRTESFF. Here the CDR3 DNA reads TGCAGCGGTACAGGGGGAAGGACTGAATCTTTCTTT. This sequence joins TRBV29-1 and TRBJ1-1, with TRBD1 matching 8 bases. Germline assignment: CDR1 SQVTM and CDR2 ANQGSEA. There are 12 residues in the CDR3. Filled out from reference TRBV29-1 and TRBJ1-1, the complete variable domain reads SAVISQKPSRDICQRGTSLTIQCQVDSQVTMMFWYRQQPGQSLTLIATANQGSEATYESGFVIDKFPISRPNLTFSTLTVSNMSPEDSSIYLCSGTGGRTESFFGQGTRLTVV.

This clonotype was recorded only once. Sequence at one end of the junction differs from germline and may be a read error. The rearrangement links TRBV20-1 to TRBJ1-4; D not resolved. The CDR3 covers 14 residues. The germline CDR1 and CDR2 sequences are DFQATT and SNEGSKA (reference sequence). CDR3: CSAPRPSTNDKRFF. In nucleotides, the CDR3 is TGCAGTGCTCCGAGGCCTTCAACTAATGACAAACGGTTTTTT.

The table lists this clonotype with many counts. V and J are TRBV13 and TRBJ2-5, with D perhaps being TRBD1 or TRBD2 (5 bases each). The V gene's germline CDR1 is PRHDT and CDR2 FYEKMQ (reference sequence). V was cut by 5 bases and J by 4 bases, with 11 bases left in between. This CDR3 region has 13 residues. This CDR3 reads CASSVRGVETQYF. CDR3 coding DNA: TGTGCCAGCAGCGTCCGAGGGGTAGAGACCCAGTACTTC.

Comment on this clonotype: This clone may be a read error of a much larger clone one base away. The rearrangement joins TRBV12-3 or TRBV12-4 to TRBJ1-1, with TRBD1 matching 7 bases. The CDR3 length is 14 residues. The junction had 4 bases not matched to a gene; V was cut back by 5 bases and J by 1 base. The CDR3 here is CASSEQGRNTEAFF. The CDR3 DNA sequence: TGTGCCAGCAGTGAACAGGGGAGGAACACTGAAGCTTTCTTT.

In regard to this clonotype: Since a much larger clone is just one base distant, this may be a read error. The chain joins TRBV5-6 to TRBJ2-3, with D perhaps TRBD1 or TRBD2 (5 bases each). CDR1 SGHDT and CDR2 YYEEEE come from the germline V gene. The CDR3 contains 14 residues. The CDR3 nucleotides read TGTGCCAGCAACTTGGTGGGGGTGGCAGATACGCAGTATTTT. Translation: CASNLVGVADTQYF.

A note on this clonotype: Possible read error: a much larger clone is one base away. CDR3 in DNA: TGCAGTGCTACTACAGTGGGCACTCAGCCCCAGCATTTT. This encodes CSATTVGTQPQHF. The chain recombines TRBV20-1 with TRBJ1-5, with D hard to call. V gave up 4 bases and J gave up 6 bases, with 13 bases separating them. CDR1 is DFQATT, CDR2 SNEGSKA, per germline (reference sequence). This CDR3 comprises 13 residues.

The chain recombines TRBV6-2 or TRBV6-3 with TRBJ2-2; tentatively, D is TRBD2 (8 bases). V lost 5 bases to trimming and J lost 6 bases, with 31 bases between them. Germline V lookup: CDR1 MNHEY, CDR2 SVGEGT. This CDR3 region has 20 residues. The CDR3 is CASSETTGAHGGATAGELFF. The CDR3, as DNA: TGTGCCAGCAGTGAAACCACAGGGGCCCACGGGGGGGCCACGGCCGGGGAGCTGTTTTTT.

As to this clonotype: The junction and the germline gene differ at one end; a read error may be behind it. This sequence joins TRBV29-1 and TRBJ1-2, with D maybe TRBD1 (5 bases). The CDR3 has 12 amino acids. Germline CDR1 is SQVTM and CDR2 is ANQGSEA. The CDR3 region has the DNA TGCAGCGTTGAGTATCAGGGCGGTGGCTACGCCTTC. Translating gives CSVEYQGGGYAF. Looking up the rest from reference TRBV29-1 and TRBJ1-2 gives the full variable domain: SAVISQKPSRDICQRGTSLTIQCQVDSQVTMMFWYRQQPGQSLTLIATANQGSEATYESGFVIDKFPISRPNLTFSTLTVSNMSPEDSSIYLCSVEYQGGGYAFGSGTRLTVV.

Points on this clonotype: Mismatch with germline at one junction end may stem from a read error. V usage is TRBV11-1 and J usage is TRBJ2-7; D might be TRBD1 (6 bases). The CDR3 runs 13 residues. Germline assignment: CDR1 SGHAT and CDR2 FQDESV (reference sequence). The CDR3 protein is CSSRADRSVEQYF. CDR3 coding DNA: TGTTCCAGCAGAGCGGACAGATCCGTCGAGCAGTACTTC. Complete variable domain (other parts from reference TRBV11-1 and TRBJ2-7): EAEVAQSPRYKITEKSQAVAFWCDPISGHATLYWYRQILGQGPELLVQFQDESVVDDSQLPKDRFSAERLKGVDSTLKIQPAELGDSAMYLCSSRADRSVEQYFGPGTRLTVT.

By share of the sample, this clonotype is medium-sized (0.01 to 0.1%). The genes are TRBV11-3 and TRBJ1-6, with D unresolved. CDR3 length: 14 residues. Germline V gene sequence: CDR1 SGHNT, CDR2 YENEEA. Trimming shortened V by 1 base and J by 10 bases, and 11 bases separated the two germline ends. The CDR3 DNA reads TGTGCCAGCAGCTTAGGCCCAGCGGGGTCACCCCTCCACTTT. Its protein is CASSLGPAGSPLHF.

The chain joins TRBV6-5 to TRBJ1-4; a weak D match, TRBD1 (5 bases). V was shortened by 6 bases and J by 5 bases, with 19 bases between the two germline ends. CDR3 length: 16 amino acids. Germline V lookup: CDR1 MNHEY, CDR2 SVGAGI. The CDR3: CASRPGGRVLNEKLFF. The CDR3, as DNA: TGTGCCAGCAGACCCGGCGGCAGGGTGCTGAATGAAAAACTGTTTTTT.

A word on this clonotype: A single base separates this from a much larger clone, so it may be a read error. The genes are TRBV5-8 and TRBJ2-3; D gene ambiguous. The CDR3 length is 15 residues. Germline V gene data show CDR1 as SGHTS and CDR2 as YDEGEE. Trimming shortened V by 2 bases and J by 0 bases, and 10 bases separated the two germline ends. The CDR3 DNA reads as TGTGCCAGCAGCTTCGATGTGACTAGCACAGATACGCAGTATTTT. Its protein product is CASSFDVTSTDTQYF.

Worth noting for this clonotype: Sequence at one end of the junction differs from germline and may be a read error. The J gene is TRBJ2-6, the V gene TRBV6-2 or TRBV6-3; unclear D gene. This CDR3 has 19 residues. The germline V gene encodes CDR1 MNHEY and CDR2 SVGEGT. DNA of the CDR3: TGTGCCAACAGCTCCTTACTCGGTCTTTCTCACTCTAGGGCCAACGTCCTGACTTTC. It translates to CANSSLLGLSHSRANVLTF.

This clonotype has ten or more counts. The chain joins TRBV6-6 to TRBJ1-3; maybe TRBD1 (6 bases). Germline CDR1 is MNHNY and CDR2 is SVGAGI (reference sequence). With 6 bases removed from V and 4 bases from J, the gap between germline ends came to 7 bases. This CDR3 comprises 12 residues. This CDR3 is CASSGQGNTIYF. CDR3 coding DNA: TGTGCCAGCAGCGGACAGGGAAACACCATATATTTT.

This clonotype has at least ten counts. The V gene is TRBV6-5, the J gene TRBJ2-5; D is unresolved. The V gene's germline CDR1 is MNHEY and CDR2 SVGAGI. Between the trimmed V and J ends, which lost 0 bases and 5 bases, there was a span of 7 bases. This CDR3 spans 13 amino acids. This CDR3 is CASSYSELETQYF. The DNA for the CDR3 is TGTGCCAGCAGTTACTCCGAGCTGGAGACCCAGTACTTC.

Details on this clonotype: The CDR3 carries no conserved terminal phenylalanine or tryptophan, so it likely arises from a read error. This chain connects TRBV4-1 to TRBJ1-1, with a weak D call TRBD1 (5 bases). The CDR3 contains 14 residues. Germline V lookup: CDR1 MGHRA, CDR2 YSYEKL. V was pared by 4 bases and J by 4 bases, with 13 bases between. The CDR3 DNA sequence: TGCGCCAGCAGCCTGGTGGGGCAGGTCACTGAAGCTTTCTCT. It is translated as CASSLVGQVTEAFS.

On this clonotype itself: Compared with germline, one end of the junction differs, possibly owing to a read error. The chain uses TRBV7-8 and TRBJ1-2, with D uncertain. CDR1 and CDR2 from the germline V gene are SGHVS and FQNEAQ. The CDR3 is 14 residues long. The CDR3 nucleotides read TGTGCCAGCAGCTTAGGGGAGTATAACTATGACTACACCTTC. Translation gives CASSLGEYNYDYTF.

This clonotype showed up just once. Its ends do not fully match the called genes, so a read error is possible. V gene TRBV4-3 combines with J gene TRBJ2-3; D not resolved. Germline V CDR1 and CDR2: LGHNA, YSLEER. This CDR3 is 19 amino acids long. The CDR3 DNA reads TGCGCCAGCAGCCATGAATTCTCTGGTCAGACGACTCCCTCAGATAGGCAGTATTTT. Amino acids: CASSHEFSGQTTPSDRQYF.

This clonotype was seen just once. This may stem from a read error, because a much larger clone lies one nucleotide away. Here the CDR3 omits its conserved ending phenylalanine or tryptophan, so a read error is the likely source. This chain uses TRBV6-5 with TRBJ2-7; 8 bases are a match to TRBD2. This CDR3 is 20 amino acids long. The V gene's germline CDR1 is MNHEY and CDR2 SVGAGI. V shed 9 bases, J shed 0 bases, and the junction held 25 bases outside the gene matches. The CDR3 nucleotides read TGTGCCAGTCCGTCCATGGGGGACGGAGGATGTAGCGGGACCTCCTACGAGCAGTACTTA. Its translation is CASPSMGDGGCSGTSYEQYL.

The CDR3 sequence is CSAKDASPSVYTEAFF. For the CDR3, the DNA is TGCAGTGCTAAAGACGCAAGCCCGAGCGTGTACACTGAAGCTTTCTTT. The V gene is TRBV20-1, the J gene TRBJ1-1; the D is unclear. CDR3 length equals 16 residues. Germline V CDR1 and CDR2: DFQATT, SNEGSKA (reference sequence). V lost 4 bases and J 3 bases, leaving 21 bases between the germline ends.

In its sample, this clonotype was seen a few times. Compared with germline, one end of the junction differs, possibly owing to a read error. The chain has TRBV5-4 and TRBJ2-3, with TRBD1 identical over 7 bases. Germline V gene sequence: CDR1 SGHNT, CDR2 YYREEE (reference sequence). This CDR3 is built from 15 residues. CDR3 region: CASSLRRQGTDTQYF. The CDR3 bases are TGTGCCAGTAGCTTGAGGCGACAGGGTACAGATACGCAGTATTTT.

This clonotype was seen a few times. The chain joins TRBV5-1 to TRBJ2-5; 14 bases align to TRBD2. J lost 5 bases, V lost 4 bases, and 10 bases had no gene match. CDR1 and CDR2 from the germline V gene are SGHRS and YFSETQ. The CDR3 runs 17 residues. The CDR3 nucleotides read TGCGCCAGCAGCAGCCAGACCCGGACTAGCGGGAGGGAGACCCAGTACTTC. Translated: CASSSQTRTSGRETQYF.

This clonotype was seen ten or more times. V gene TRBV20-1 combines with J gene TRBJ2-1; TRBD1 is a possible D gene (7 bases). Germline V gene lookup returns CDR1 DFQATT and CDR2 SNEGSKA (reference sequence). V was trimmed by 3 bases and J by 7 bases, leaving 16 bases between them. CDR3 length: 14 residues. This chain's CDR3 is CSARTPGGRNEQFF. The CDR3 nucleotides are TGCAGTGCTAGGACCCCAGGGGGGAGAAATGAGCAGTTCTTC.

As regards this clonotype: Possible read error: a much larger clone is one base away. The V and J genes are TRBV12-3 or TRBV12-4 and TRBJ2-3; perhaps TRBD1 as D (5 bases). CDR3 size: 14 residues. The V end lost 5 bases, the J end lost 8 bases, and 17 bases lay between the germline ends. The CDR3 loop is CASSPRQSSGTQYF. The CDR3 DNA sequence: TGTGCCAGCAGTCCCCGACAGTCATCTGGTACGCAGTATTTT.

This clonotype was observed many times. This rearrangement joins TRBV29-1 to TRBJ2-3; D gene ambiguous. Trimming removed 4 bases from V and 1 base from J, with 15 bases in between. The CDR3 is made up of 15 amino acids. Germline V gene lookup returns CDR1 SQVTM and CDR2 ANQGSEA. This CDR3 reads CSVAASSDRTDTQYF. CDR3 DNA: TGCAGCGTTGCGGCATCCAGCGACCGCACAGATACGCAGTATTTT.

The sample holds a few counts of this clonotype. The rearrangement links TRBV19 to TRBJ2-3, with D maybe TRBD1 (6 bases). The CDR3 is 15 residues long. Germline CDR1 is LNHDA and CDR2 is SQIVND (reference sequence). Trimming took off 6 bases at V and 2 bases at J, with 15 bases between the two ends. CDR3: CASSTLGQPTDTQYF. The CDR3 nucleotides read TGTGCCAGTAGCACCCTCGGACAGCCCACAGATACGCAGTATTTT.

By frequency in the sample, this clonotype is medium-sized (0.01 to 0.1%). CDR3 DNA sequence: TGTGCCAGCAGCTTAGTGATGGCGGGGAACACCGGGGAGCTGTTTTTT. This codes for CASSLVMAGNTGELFF. V usage is TRBV11-2 and J usage is TRBJ2-2, with D perhaps matching TRBD2 (5 bases). Germline loops: CDR1 SGHAT, CDR2 FQNNGV. This CDR3 is 16 amino acids long. V was shortened by 1 base and J by 1 base, with 10 bases between the two germline ends. The full variable domain, rest sourced from reference TRBV11-2 and TRBJ2-2, is EAGVAQSPRYKIIEKRQSVAFWCNPISGHATLYWYQQILGQGPKLLIQFQNNGVVDDSQLPKDRFSAERLKGVDSTLKIQPAKLEDSAVYLCASSLVMAGNTGELFFGEGSRLTVL.

The chain has TRBV6-5 and TRBJ2-2, with 10 bases aligning to TRBD2. Germline assignment: CDR1 MNHEY and CDR2 SVGAGI. Unmatched junction bases numbered 1, after V lost 3 bases and J lost 6 bases. This CDR3 contains 14 residues. CDR3 nucleotides: TGTGCCAGCAGTTATAGCGGGGGGTCCGGGGAGCTGTTTTTT. This translates into CASSYSGGSGELFF.

Notes on this clonotype: One base away lies a much larger clone, so this may be a sequencing read error. V is TRBV20-1 and J is TRBJ2-3, with D tentatively TRBD1 (7 bases). This CDR3 contains 14 residues. V was shortened by 7 bases and J by 0 bases, with 14 bases between the two germline ends. Germline V lookup: CDR1 DFQATT, CDR2 SNEGSKA (reference sequence). This CDR3 reads CSVEGAPSTDTQYF. CDR3 DNA sequence: TGCAGTGTGGAGGGGGCCCCTAGCACAGATACGCAGTATTTT.

This clonotype has more than one count but fewer than ten. A much bigger clone sits one base away, suggesting this may be a read error. J is TRBJ1-1 and V is TRBV29-1; 7 bases are shared with TRBD1. Germline V gives CDR1 SQVTM, CDR2 ANQGSEA. The CDR3 length is 13 residues. The CDR3 loop reads CSVTRDSWTETFF. The DNA of the CDR3 is TGCAGCGTTACCCGGGACAGCTGGACTGAAACTTTCTTT.

The rearrangement joins TRBV5-5 to TRBJ2-3, with TRBD2 as a possible D gene (6 bases). Per the germline V gene, CDR1 is SGHKS and CDR2 is YYEKEE (reference sequence). The CDR3 is 15 residues long. Trimming stripped 4 bases from V and 2 bases from J, with 14 bases between. The CDR3 sequence is CASSGSDYTTDTQYF. The CDR3 DNA follows: TGTGCCAGCAGCGGGTCGGACTATACCACAGATACGCAGTATTTT.

This clonotype was detected many times. The chain recombines TRBV20-1 with TRBJ2-1; TRBD1 matches 9 bases. Germline values: CDR1 DFQATT, CDR2 SNEGSKA (reference sequence). This CDR3 region has 15 residues. The V and J ends lost 2 bases and 4 bases, in that order; junction bases with no gene match: 6. Written as DNA, the CDR3 is TGCAGTGCTAGACCCCGACAGGGGGAGTACAATGAGCAGTTCTTC. Translating it yields CSARPRQGEYNEQFF.